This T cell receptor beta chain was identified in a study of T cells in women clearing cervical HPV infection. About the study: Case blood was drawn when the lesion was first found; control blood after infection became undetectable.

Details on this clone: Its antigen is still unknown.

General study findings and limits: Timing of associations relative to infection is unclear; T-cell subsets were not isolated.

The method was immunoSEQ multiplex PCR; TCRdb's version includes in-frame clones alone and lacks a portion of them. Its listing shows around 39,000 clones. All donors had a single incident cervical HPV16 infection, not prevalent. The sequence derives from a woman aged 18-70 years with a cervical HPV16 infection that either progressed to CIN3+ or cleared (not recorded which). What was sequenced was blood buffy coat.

The CDR3 bases that were read are TGTGCCAGCAGTCCCGCGATGGGGGGAGAAGAGACC. Its protein product is CASSPAMGGEET. The whole CDR3 is CASSPAMGGEETQYF. The rearrangement links TRBV28 to TRBJ2-5, with a tentative D call TRBD2 (6 bases). The CDR3 is cut off 3 residues early in the read; its end comes from the germline J gene. The length of the CDR3 is 15 residues. Per the germline V gene, CDR1 is MDHEN and CDR2 is SYDVKM. The V and J ends lost 5 bases and 3 bases respectively, with 16 bases between them.